A selection of T cell receptor beta chains follows, all from one sample in a study of post-analysis software for immune sequencing data. Via MiXCR, TCRdb re-called the PCR reads, giving one row per CDR3 protein. Here the sample spans 740,000 or so distinct CDR3 sequences, around 50% being singletons. The material sequenced was blood. These receptors originate from a girl aged 5-17 years with multiple sclerosis. Each CDR3 is given with its conserved first and last residue. A D gene is named only where the DNA matches it firmly. Some rows mark clone size as missing; the rest say once, few, many or name a class of expanded clone.

V gene,clone size,J gene,D gene,CDR3 DNA,CDR3 protein
TRBV3-1,-,TRBJ1-5,-,TGTGCCAGCAGCCACGGAGCTGGACACCAGCCCCAGCATTTT,CASSHGAGHQPQHF
TRBV10-3,few,TRBJ2-7,-,TGTGCCATCAGTGAGTTGGTGGGGCGCGAGCAGTACTTC,CAISELVGREQYF
TRBV2,-,TRBJ2-1,-,TGTGCCAGCAGTGAATGGGTCAGGGGCCACAATGAGCAGTTCTTC,CASSEWVRGHNEQFF
TRBV7-3,few,TRBJ2-1,TRBD1,TGTGCCAGCAGCTTAACGGACAGGGGCAATGAGCAGTTCTTC,CASSLTDRGNEQFF
TRBV20-1,-,TRBJ2-3,TRBD2,TGCAGTGCTTCTACCCAAAGCGGGAATACGCAGTATTTT,CSASTQSGNTQYF
TRBV7-3,few,TRBJ2-7,TRBD1,TGTGCCAGCAGCTTAAGGGACAGGGCAGAGCAGTACTTC,CASSLRDRAEQYF
TRBV5-1,few,TRBJ2-5,-,TGCACCAGCAGCTTGGCGGTCGGGGAGACCCAGTACTTC,CTSSLAVGETQYF
TRBV6-5,few,TRBJ1-2,-,TGTGCCAGCAGTGATACAGGGACGGGAGGCTACACCTTC,CASSDTGTGGYTF
TRBV5-1,-,TRBJ2-1,TRBD2,TGCGCCAGCAGCCCTACTAGCGGGAGCGTGTATGAGCAGTTCTTC,CASSPTSGSVYEQFF
TRBV7-6,few,TRBJ2-7,TRBD2,TGTGCCAGCAGCGTAAGGCCCTCAGCGGGAGGGGATTCGGAGCAGTACTTC,CASSVRPSAGGDSEQYF
TRBV5-1,-,TRBJ2-7,-,TGCGCCAGCAGCCGGGACGGCCAAACCTACGAGCAGTACTTC,CASSRDGQTYEQYF
TRBV7-2,few,TRBJ2-7,-,TGTGCCAGCAGCTCAGTCTGGGAGTCCTACGAGCAGTACTTC,CASSSVWESYEQYF
TRBV27,-,TRBJ2-4,-,TGTGCCAGCAGTGACTCCTACGGGCAGTACTTC,CASSDSYGQYF
TRBV29-1,-,TRBJ1-2,-,TGCAGCGTTGAAGATCCTAGCACAGACCGCGGGATCGGCTACACCTTC,CSVEDPSTDRGIGYTF
TRBV6-1,-,TRBJ1-2,-,TGTGCCAGCAACCGCGGGGCTAACTATGGCTACACCTTC,CASNRGANYGYTF
TRBV5-1,-,TRBJ2-2,-,TGCGCCAGCAGCTCCCAACGGGATTCGAACACCGGGGAGCTGTTTTTT,CASSSQRDSNTGELFF
TRBV12-3/TRBV12-4,-,TRBJ1-2,-,TGTGCCAGCAGTTTGTTACAGGTCGGGTCTGGCTACACCTTC,CASSLLQVGSGYTF
TRBV5-1,few,TRBJ1-4,-,TGCGCCAGCAGCCAGAGTCCCTTGTCAGCTAATGAAAAACTGTTTTTT,CASSQSPLSANEKLFF
TRBV12-5,-,TRBJ2-7,TRBD2,TGTGCTAGTGGTTTGGGAGCGGGAGAGGTAGAAGAGCAGTACTTC,CASGLGAGEVEEQYF
TRBV12-3/TRBV12-4,-,TRBJ2-4,-,TGTGCCAGCACCCTGGGAAACATTCAGTACTTC,CASTLGNIQYF
TRBV7-3,few,TRBJ1-1,TRBD1,TGTGCCAGCAGCCATACAGGGGGCACTGAAGCTTTCTTT,CASSHTGGTEAFF
TRBV29-1,once,TRBJ1-1,TRBD1,TGCAGCGTGATACGGACAGGTTGGGGCACTGAAGCTTTCTTT,CSVIRTGWGTEAFF
TRBV15,-,TRBJ2-1,TRBD1,TGTGCCACCAGTCGACAGGGGGCGGGGGACAATGAGCAGTTCTTC,CATSRQGAGDNEQFF
TRBV10-3,-,TRBJ2-3,TRBD2,TGTGCCATCAGGAGGGAGGGGCCCACAGATACGCAGTATTTT,CAIRREGPTDTQYF
TRBV7-3,-,TRBJ1-2,-,TGTGCCAGCAGCTTAATCACAGGGTCGGACCCGGGGGGCTACACCTTC,CASSLITGSDPGGYTF
TRBV6-4,-,TRBJ1-2,TRBD1,TGTGCCAGCAGCGGGACAGGCAACTGCGATGGCTACACCTTC,CASSGTGNCDGYTF
TRBV6-6,-,TRBJ1-4,-,TGTGCCGTAGGGGCAACTAATGAAAAACTGTTTTTT,CAVGATNEKLFF
TRBV29-1,-,TRBJ1-2,-,TGCAGCGTTGGGAGGGCGGGGGGCTCTGGCTACACCTTC,CSVGRAGGSGYTF
TRBV29-1,few,TRBJ1-1,TRBD1,TGCAGCGTTGCCGGGACAGTGAACACTGAAGCTTTCTTT,CSVAGTVNTEAFF